Listed here are 9 T cell receptor beta chains from one sample, sequenced in a study of neoadjuvant anti-PD-1 for oral cavity cancer. Data came from immunoSEQ multiplex PCR; TCRdb stores just in-frame clones and leaves some out. The sample yields over 12,000 clones, 73% seen once. Sequencing was performed on PBMCs, taken before nivolumab (anti-PD-1) treatment. These receptors came from a person aged 35-80 years with oral cavity squamous cell carcinoma.

CDR3 DNA: TGTGCCAGCAGCTTAGGGGCTGAGTGGGGCTCTAGCACAGATACGCAGTATTTT. Protein: CASSLGAEWGSSTDTQYF. V is TRBV11-2 and J is TRBJ2-3, with D tentatively TRBD1 (5 bases). This CDR3 has 18 residues. Trimming cost V 1 base and J 0 bases, with 17 bases left between them. The germline CDR1 and CDR2 sequences are SGHAT and FQNNGV.

The rearrangement links TRBV19 to TRBJ1-1; D remains ambiguous. V was clipped by 3 bases and J by 2 bases, with 10 bases between them. Germline V lookup: CDR1 LNHDA, CDR2 SQIVND (reference sequence). The CDR3 is 14 amino acids. This chain's CDR3 is CASSIPGINTEAFF. The CDR3 DNA follows: TGTGCCAGTAGTATTCCGGGGATTAACACTGAAGCTTTCTTT. Drawing the rest from reference TRBV19 and TRBJ1-1, the complete variable domain is DGGITQSPKYLFRKEGQNVTLSCEQNLNHDAMYWYRQDPGQGLRLIYYSQIVNDFQKGDIAEGYSVSREKKESFPLTVTSAQKNPTAFYLCASSIPGINTEAFFGQGTRLTVV.

The chain joins TRBV2 to TRBJ2-2; weak D call: TRBD2 (6 bases). Trimming shortened V by 3 bases and J by 4 bases, and 12 bases separated the two germline ends. The germline CDR1 and CDR2 sequences are SNHLY and FYNNEI. This CDR3 is built from 15 residues. The CDR3 region is CASSEFFSGTGELFF. In DNA, the CDR3 is TGTGCCAGCAGTGAGTTTTTTAGCGGCACCGGGGAGCTGTTTTTT.

In its sample, this clone was seen once. This chain links TRBV5-4 with TRBJ2-1; D possibly uses TRBD1 or TRBD2 (5 bases each). The germline V gene encodes CDR1 SGHNT and CDR2 YYREEE (reference sequence). The CDR3 runs to 14 residues. The V gene lost 0 bases and the J gene lost 5 bases, with 9 bases spanning the gap. CDR3 bases: TGTGCCAGCAGCTTGGTGGGGACCGACAATGAGCAGTTCTTC. Translation gives CASSLVGTDNEQFF.

The gene calls are TRBV6-4 and TRBJ1-5; D is undetermined. In germline, CDR1 is MRHNA, CDR2 SNTAGT. The CDR3 extends over 13 amino acids. V was cut by 5 bases and J by 0 bases, with 5 bases left in between. The CDR3 region has the DNA TGTGCCAGCAGTCGAGATAGCAATCAGCCCCAGCATTTT. Encoded protein: CASSRDSNQPQHF.

In this sample, this clone turned up once. V gene TRBV6-5 combines with J gene TRBJ1-4, with D tentatively TRBD1 (5 bases). From germline, CDR1 is MNHEY and CDR2 SVGAGI. V lost 0 bases and J lost 8, with 10 bases in between. The CDR3 extends over 14 amino acids. This chain's CDR3 is CASSYSGAEEKLFF. The CDR3 region has the DNA TGTGCCAGCAGTTACTCAGGGGCTGAGGAAAAACTGTTTTTT.

The J gene is TRBJ2-1, the V gene TRBV10-3; the D is unclear. This CDR3 comprises 19 residues. Germline loops: CDR1 ENHRY, CDR2 SYGVKD. The V end was cut by 6 bases, the J end by 2 bases, with 26 bases between. The CDR3 coding sequence is TGTGCCATCAGAAAAGGCTCTAACTTGAGGCGGATACCCTACAATGAGCAGTTCTTC. This codes for CAIRKGSNLRRIPYNEQFF.

J is TRBJ1-2 and V is TRBV15; 7 bases fit TRBD1. This CDR3 comprises 13 residues. From germline, CDR1 is LNHNV and CDR2 YYDKDF (reference sequence). V lost 1 base to trimming and J lost 7 bases; unmatched junction nucleotides: 3. The CDR3 loop reads CATSRGRTGGYTF. Written as DNA, the CDR3 is TGTGCCACCAGCAGAGGGAGGACAGGTGGCTACACCTTC.

The V call is TRBV6-1, the J call TRBJ2-5; the D is unclear. The ends were cut back, 0 bases at V and 3 bases at J, with 11 bases in the middle. The germline V gene encodes CDR1 MNHNS and CDR2 SASEGT. The length of the CDR3 is 15 residues. The chain's CDR3 is CASSEAANGKETQYF. CDR3 sequence (DNA): TGTGCCAGCAGTGAAGCCGCTAATGGAAAAGAGACCCAGTACTTC.